This TCR beta chain was sequenced in a study of blood T cell repertoires in COVID-19. The wider study: COVID-19 samples collected from the United States, Italy and Spain covered acute and convalescent phases. PBMCs, B-cell-depleted T cells, or T cells provided the cDNA or gDNA that made up the material.

CDR1 and CDR2 from the germline V gene are SGHNT and YYREEE (reference sequence). The CDR3 is made up of 15 amino acids. Trimming left V 0 bases short and J 4 bases short, with 13 bases between. Authors' processing steps: Amplifying reference gene primers gave estimates of nucleated cell counts. Assay: immunoSEQ multiplex PCR; the TCRdb copy retains only in-frame clones and omits some. V and J calls and clone size come straight from that table; D and trimming were deduced from the DNA. The sample yields about 230,000 clones, 75% to 85% seen once. This clone was detected a few times. Sequencing was carried out using peripheral blood. This TCR derives from a woman aged 40 to 49 who had recovered from COVID-19. The chain has TRBV5-4 and TRBJ1-2, with D perhaps TRBD1 (6 bases). CDR3 in DNA: TGTGCCAGCAGCTTGGGGGGCCAGGGGTCCTATGGCTACACCTTC. This sequence encodes CASSLGGQGSYGYTF.